This TCR beta chain was observed in a study of beta chain features in type 1 diabetes. The study, taken as a whole, reports: Shortening that was moderate but significant affected the TCRB CDR3s of Type 1 diabetes patients in all four CD4+ subsets. PCR might pick shorter templates more often, in the same way for patients and controls. In type 1 diabetes patients, VDJ junctions had fewer insertions; deletions at these junctions were more frequent.

Germline trimming cut 4 bases from V and 9 bases from J; bases unmatched to any gene: 9. The CDR3 is 15 amino acids. Germline V CDR1 and CDR2: SEHNR, FQNEAQ (reference sequence). In regard to this clone: Its cognate antigen is unknown.

Reverse transcribing all isolated RNA meant expressed TCRB transcripts were sequenced. The data were produced by immunoSEQ multiplex PCR, yet TCRdb's version contains in-frame clones alone and is incomplete. This sample carries some 270,000 clones, under 13% of them seen once, and the ten largest clones take 0.017%. Every sorted population was more than 95% pure. The sequence was collected from a man younger than 40 with type 1 diabetes. The chain has TRBV7-9 and TRBJ1-6, with TRBD1 identical over 7 bases. The source material was naive CD4+ T cells from blood. The CDR3 sequence: CASSYLTGEASPLHF. The CDR3 nucleotides are TGTGCCAGCAGCTACCTAACAGGGGAGGCTTCACCCCTCCACTTT.